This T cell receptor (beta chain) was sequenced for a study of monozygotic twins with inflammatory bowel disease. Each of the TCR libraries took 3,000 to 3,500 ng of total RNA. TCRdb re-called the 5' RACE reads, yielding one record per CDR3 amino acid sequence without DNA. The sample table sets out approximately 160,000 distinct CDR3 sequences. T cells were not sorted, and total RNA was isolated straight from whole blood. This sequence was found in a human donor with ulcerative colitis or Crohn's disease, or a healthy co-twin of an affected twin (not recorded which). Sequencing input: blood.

CDR3 residues: CSVPTGTVVNTEAFF. J is TRBJ1-1 and V is TRBV29-1; there is no DNA to check the TCRdb D call of TRBD1. The CDR3 loop spans 15 amino acids. Per the germline V gene, CDR1 is SQVTM and CDR2 is ANQGSEA. The full variable domain, completed using reference TRBV29-1 and TRBJ1-1, is SAVISQKPSRDICQRGTSLTIQCQVDSQVTMMFWYRQQPGQSLTLIATANQGSEATYESGFVIDKFPISRPNLTFSTLTVSNMSPEDSSIYLCSVPTGTVVNTEAFFGQGTRLTVV.